This entry describes one TCR beta chain. The germline V gene encodes CDR1 SGHTA and CDR2 FQGNSA. The trim removed 5 bases at V and 7 bases at J, leaving 5 bases unmatched. This CDR3 is built from 15 residues. This entry belongs to a study of blood T cell repertoires in COVID-19. Whole-study context: Material from acute and convalescent COVID-19 was sourced from the United States, Italy and Spain. PBMCs, B-cell-depleted T cells, or T cells were the source of the cDNA or gDNA that made up the material.

In the authors' methods: Reference gene primer amplification in the assay estimated nucleated cell counts. Generated by immunoSEQ multiplex PCR, the TCRdb table keeps only in-frame clones and is missing some. Clonal size and the V and J genes are those of that table, whereas D and trimming came from the DNA. This table holds 130,000 to 150,000 clones, 80% to 90% found once. Sequenced sample: peripheral blood. The sequence was obtained from a woman aged 60-75 years with active COVID-19. This sequence joins TRBV7-2 and TRBJ2-1, with 13 positions matching TRBD2. The CDR3 loop is CASSPRTSGSNEQFF. Written as DNA, the CDR3 is TGTGCCAGCAGCCCCCGGACTAGCGGGAGTAATGAGCAGTTCTTC.